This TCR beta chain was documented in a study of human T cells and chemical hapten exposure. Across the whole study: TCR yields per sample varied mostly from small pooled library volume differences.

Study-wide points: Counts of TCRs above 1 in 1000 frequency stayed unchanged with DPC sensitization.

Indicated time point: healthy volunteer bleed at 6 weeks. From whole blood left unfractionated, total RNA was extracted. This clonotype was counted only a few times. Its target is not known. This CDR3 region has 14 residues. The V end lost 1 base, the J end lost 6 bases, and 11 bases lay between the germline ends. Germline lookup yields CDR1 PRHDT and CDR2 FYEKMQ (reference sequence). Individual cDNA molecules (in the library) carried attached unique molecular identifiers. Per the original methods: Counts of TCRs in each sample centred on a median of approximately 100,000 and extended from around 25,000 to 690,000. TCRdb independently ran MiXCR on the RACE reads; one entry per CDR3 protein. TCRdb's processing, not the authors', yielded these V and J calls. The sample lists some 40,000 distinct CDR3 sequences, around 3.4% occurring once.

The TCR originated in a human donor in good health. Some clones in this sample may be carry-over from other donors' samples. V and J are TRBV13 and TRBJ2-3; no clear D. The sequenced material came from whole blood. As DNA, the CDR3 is TGTGCCAGCAGCTTAGACCTCTCGGAGGATACGCAGTATTTT. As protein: CASSLDLSEDTQYF.